Listed here are 23 T cell receptor beta chains from one sample, sequenced in a study of identical twins (dated by TCRdb to 2015 to 2016). Library prep was done by 5' RACE. Sequenced using an Illumina HiSeq 2000. TCRdb reran the public reads through fastp at Q25 and MiXCR, keeping productive beta chains. Rows with one shared CDR3 protein collapse into an entry with the most common genes and DNA. The table for this sample lists about 690,000 distinct CDR3 sequences; 21% of them were counted only once. Around 4.4% of the sample is taken by the ten largest. These data were also filed under a second study, of T cells expressing NK-cell markers.

Sequenced input: PBMCs. These receptor sequences come from a young woman in good health.

This clonotype has more than one count but fewer than ten. This chain uses TRBV7-9 with TRBJ1-2; D possibly corresponds to TRBD1 (5 bases). V dropped 4 bases and J dropped 7 bases, with 16 bases sitting between them. Germline CDR1 is SEHNR and CDR2 is FQNEAQ (reference sequence). CDR3 length: 14 residues. The CDR3 DNA is TGTGCCAGCAGCTCCGAGTCCAGGGCTCTTGGCTACACCTTC. It specifies CASSSESRALGYTF.

This clonotype was counted a few times. This rearrangement joins TRBV10-3 to TRBJ2-1; either TRBD1 or TRBD2 may fit D (7 bases each). CDR3 size: 14 residues. Germline V gene sequence: CDR1 ENHRY, CDR2 SYGVKD. Trimming shortened V by 11 bases and J by 7 bases, and 21 bases separated the two germline ends. For the CDR3, the DNA is TGTGCCGCCAGGGGGGGAGTGAGAATTAATGAGCAGTTCTTC. Its translation: CAARGGVRINEQFF.

In its sample, this clonotype was seen a few times. The chain carries TRBV12-3 or TRBV12-4 and TRBJ1-1; D is unresolved. V shed 7 bases and J shed 0 bases, with 9 bases lying between them. This CDR3 region has 13 residues. The chain's CDR3 is CASTQYMNTEAFF. The CDR3 coding sequence is TGTGCCAGCACCCAATATATGAACACTGAAGCTTTCTTT.

Only a few counts were recorded for this clonotype. In DNA form, the CDR3 reads TGCAGTGCTGCGTATCAAGAGACCCAGTACTTC. Translated: CSAAYQETQYF. The chain employs TRBV20-1 and TRBJ2-5, with D uncertain. Germline V gene sequence: CDR1 DFQATT, CDR2 SNEGSKA (reference sequence). The CDR3 has 11 residues. V lost 5 bases to trimming and J lost 2 bases, with 6 bases between them.

J is TRBJ2-1 and V is TRBV4-1; maybe TRBD2 (7 bases). The V end was cut by 3 bases, the J end by 6 bases, with 12 bases between. From germline, CDR1 is MGHRA and CDR2 YSYEKL. The CDR3 extends over 14 amino acids. The chain's CDR3 is CASSHQRGGNEQFF. The CDR3 DNA reads TGCGCCAGCAGCCATCAAAGGGGGGGCAATGAGCAGTTCTTC.

This sequence joins TRBV4-3 and TRBJ2-7; a possible D gene is TRBD2 (7 bases). Germline values: CDR1 LGHNA, CDR2 YSLEER. The CDR3 is made up of 18 amino acids. Between the trimmed V and J ends, which lost 3 bases and 2 bases, there was a span of 23 bases. CDR3 nucleotides: TGCGCCAGCAGCCATGCCCCTGTGAGTGGGGAGGGGGCCTACGAGCAGTACTTC. The encoded protein is CASSHAPVSGEGAYEQYF.

This clonotype was recorded at least ten times. The chain uses TRBV20-1 and TRBJ2-3; 8 positions agree with TRBD2. With 3 bases clipped from V and 0 bases from J, the junction kept 2 bases outside the gene matches. The germline CDR1 and CDR2 sequences are DFQATT and SNEGSKA (reference sequence). The CDR3 spans 14 residues. CDR3 sequence: CSARVAGSTDTQYF. In DNA, the CDR3 is TGCAGTGCTAGGGTAGCGGGAAGCACAGATACGCAGTATTTT.

This clonotype was seen a few times. V is TRBV6-1 and J is TRBJ2-5; 9 bases are shared with TRBD2. With 5 bases clipped from V and 4 bases from J, the junction kept 14 bases outside the gene matches. The CDR3 spans 17 residues. Germline CDR1 and CDR2: MNHNS and SASEGT. The CDR3 sequence is CASSPLEIAGVRETQYF. The CDR3 DNA is TGTGCCAGCAGTCCACTGGAGATAGCGGGAGTCCGAGAGACCCAGTACTTC.

The chain has TRBV29-1 and TRBJ2-2; D ambiguous. The germline V gene encodes CDR1 SQVTM and CDR2 ANQGSEA. This CDR3 has 13 residues. V was clipped by 1 base and J by 4 bases, with 7 bases between them. Written as DNA, the CDR3 is TGCAGCGTTGAAGGTCCTGTCACCGGGGAGCTGTTTTTT. Protein product: CSVEGPVTGELFF.

At least ten counts were recorded for this clonotype. V gene TRBV6-5 combines with J gene TRBJ2-2; no clear D gene. The CDR3 is 16 residues long. Germline assignment: CDR1 MNHEY and CDR2 SVGAGI. Trimming removed 0 bases from V and 1 base from J, with 9 bases in between. The CDR3 protein is CASSYSRRLNTGELFF. CDR3 nucleotides: TGTGCCAGCAGTTACTCGCGGCGATTGAACACCGGGGAGCTGTTTTTT.

The table lists this clonotype with a few counts. The rearrangement joins TRBV12-3 or TRBV12-4 to TRBJ2-2; D is unresolved. Trimming shortened V by 4 bases and J by 5 bases, and 8 bases separated the two germline ends. This CDR3 is 13 amino acids long. The DNA for the CDR3 is TGTGCCAGCAGTTCGGCAGCGACCGGGGAGCTGTTTTTT. It encodes CASSSAATGELFF.

The table lists this clonotype with a few counts. The chain employs TRBV6-5 and TRBJ2-1, with 9 bases identical to TRBD2. This CDR3 is built from 14 residues. The germline V gene has CDR1 MNHEY and CDR2 SVGAGI. The junction had 2 bases not matched to a gene; V was cut back by 3 bases and J by 5 bases. CDR3 DNA: TGTGCCAGCAGTTATAGCGGGGGAGACAATGAGCAGTTCTTC. Translating gives CASSYSGGDNEQFF.

The V and J genes are TRBV13 and TRBJ1-1, with TRBD1 as a possible D gene (6 bases). Trimming left V 2 bases short and J 0 bases short, with 10 bases between. The CDR3 has 15 amino acids. CDR1 and CDR2 (germline): PRHDT, FYEKMQ (reference sequence). The CDR3 bases are TGTGCCAGCAGCTTAATGGACAGAGTGAACACTGAAGCTTTCTTT. As protein: CASSLMDRVNTEAFF.

The table lists this clonotype with a few counts. V usage is TRBV24-1 and J usage is TRBJ2-1, with TRBD2 matching over 8 bases. Germline V gives CDR1 KGHDR, CDR2 SFDVKD. The CDR3 has 17 residues. J gave up 0 bases and V 6 bases, and 9 bases lay outside the gene matches. The CDR3 region is CATSPGTSFGSYNEQFF. DNA for the CDR3: TGTGCCACCAGTCCCGGGACTAGTTTCGGCTCCTACAATGAGCAGTTCTTC.

This clonotype showed up just a few times. The rearrangement uses TRBV9 and TRBJ2-1; a possible D gene is TRBD1 (5 bases). The germline V gene has CDR1 SGDLS and CDR2 YYNGEE. V was trimmed by 0 bases and J by 10 bases, leaving 11 bases between them. This CDR3 region has 13 residues. The CDR3 DNA is TGTGCCAGCAGCGTAGGGTCGCCAGGGGAGCAGTTCTTC. It yields the protein CASSVGSPGEQFF. Drawing the rest from reference TRBV9 and TRBJ2-1, the complete variable domain is DSGVTQTPKHLITATGQRVTLRCSPRSGDLSVYWYQQSLDQGLQFLIQYYNGEERAKGNILERFSAQQFPDLHSELNLSSLELGDSALYFCASSVGSPGEQFFGPGTRLTVL.

The chain recombines TRBV6-1 with TRBJ1-2; tentatively, D is TRBD1 (5 bases). The CDR3 is 15 amino acids. The V and J ends lost 5 bases and 4 bases respectively, with 17 bases between them. Germline CDR1 reads MNHNS; CDR2 reads SASEGT. DNA of the CDR3: TGTGCCAGCAGTAGGCGGGGCAGACCCTCCTATGGCTACACCTTC. This encodes CASSRRGRPSYGYTF.

This sequence joins TRBV12-3 or TRBV12-4 and TRBJ2-5, with D possibly called TRBD1 or TRBD2 (6 bases each). The CDR3 runs to 15 residues. Trimming removed 5 bases from V and 2 bases from J, with 15 bases in between. CDR3 sequence: CASSPSWGAQETQYF. In DNA, the CDR3 is TGTGCCAGCAGTCCAAGTTGGGGGGCTCAAGAGACCCAGTACTTC.

The chain couples TRBV6-5 to TRBJ2-6; D call uncertain. The CDR3 spans 16 residues. V was trimmed by 3 bases and J by 0 bases, leaving 9 bases between them. The V gene's germline CDR1 is MNHEY and CDR2 SVGAGI. In nucleotides, the CDR3 is TGTGCCAGCAGTTATGTGGCTACCTCTGGGGCCAACGTCCTGACTTTC. Protein sequence: CASSYVATSGANVLTF.

This chain connects TRBV7-9 to TRBJ1-1; no clear D gene. The germline CDR1 and CDR2 sequences are SEHNR and FQNEAQ (reference sequence). The CDR3 is made up of 14 amino acids. The V end lost 1 base, the J end lost 2 bases, and 8 bases lay between the germline ends. The chain's CDR3 is CASSLVISNTEAFF. The CDR3, as DNA: TGTGCCAGCAGCTTAGTAATTTCCAACACTGAAGCTTTCTTT.

This clonotype was detected only a few times. This chain uses TRBV9 with TRBJ2-7; possibly TRBD1 or TRBD2 for D (6 bases each). The CDR3 length is 19 residues. Germline-derived CDR1 and CDR2 are SGDLS and YYNGEE. The ends were cut back, 4 bases at V and 5 bases at J, with 31 bases in the middle. CDR3 coding DNA: TGTGCCAGCAGCAACCCCGGGGGCGGCAGGCCACAAACTTTGAACGAGCAGTACTTC. It specifies CASSNPGGGRPQTLNEQYF.

The chain combines TRBV5-1 with TRBJ2-7; the match to TRBD2 covers 7 bases. J was trimmed by 3 bases and V by 0 bases; bases with no gene match: 3. The CDR3 extends over 14 amino acids. Germline CDR1 and CDR2: SGHRS and YFSETQ. Here the CDR3 reads CASSLDWGGYEQYF. The CDR3 DNA is TGCGCCAGCAGCTTGGACTGGGGGGGCTACGAGCAGTACTTC.

The chain is built from TRBV20-1 and TRBJ2-2, with D perhaps given as TRBD1 or TRBD2 (5 bases each). Trimming took 1 base from V and 4 from J, leaving 13 bases between them. The CDR3 has 15 residues. From germline, CDR1 is DFQATT and CDR2 SNEGSKA (reference sequence). CDR3 loop: CSARGQGRGTGELFF. In DNA form, the CDR3 reads TGCAGTGCTAGAGGTCAGGGACGGGGCACCGGGGAGCTGTTTTTT.

This clonotype was counted between two and nine times. The chain links TRBV29-1 to TRBJ2-3; D is unresolved. CDR3 length equals 12 residues. V was cut by 2 bases and J by 4 bases, with 7 bases left in between. Germline CDR1 reads SQVTM; CDR2 reads ANQGSEA. Here the CDR3 DNA reads TGCAGCGTTGAACGGGCCTCAGATACGCAGTATTTT. Translating it yields CSVERASDTQYF.